This is a list of T cell receptor beta chains from one sample in a study of CD8+CD57+ T cells in acquired aplastic anemia. MiXCR, applied by TCRdb to the reads, yields one record per CDR3 protein. The data show approximately 190,000 distinct CDR3 sequences, approximately 48% seen once. Material for sequencing was sorted CD4+, CD8+, or CD8+CD57+ T cells (not recorded which) from PBMCs. All receptors come from a human donor with aplastic anemia. The CDR3 runs from the conserved cysteine through the conserved F or W. D genes are given only for firm matches. Clone size is shown for a subset of rows, as once, few, many or a class of expanded clone.

size: .; D: .; V: TRBV20-1; J: TRBJ1-2; DNA: TGCAGTGCTAGAGATAGGGGCGCTGCTAACTATGGCTACACCTTC; CDR3: CSARDRGAANYGYTF
size: .; D: .; V: TRBV2; J: TRBJ1-3; DNA: TGTGCCAGCATAGGTATAGCGGGAAACACCATATATTTT; CDR3: CASIGIAGNTIYF
size: once; D: .; V: TRBV2; J: TRBJ2-1; DNA: TGCGCCAGCAGCCAGGTAGTGGGGGCAGGAGATGAGCAGTTCTTC; CDR3: CASSQVVGAGDEQFF
size: .; D: .; V: TRBV15; J: TRBJ1-6; DNA: TGTGCCACCAGCAGAGTTGTCGGTAATTCACCCCTCCACTTT; CDR3: CATSRVVGNSPLHF
size: .; D: TRBD2; V: TRBV25-1; J: TRBJ2-1; DNA: TGTGCCGGCAGGGAACTAGCGAGGGGTGAGCAGTTTTTC; CDR3: CAGRELARGEQFF
size: .; D: .; V: TRBV2; J: TRBJ2-3; DNA: TGTGCCAGCAGTGGGGGACATAGCAGCACAGATACGCAGTATTTT; CDR3: CASSGGHSSTDTQYF
size: .; D: TRBD2; V: TRBV15; J: TRBJ2-1; DNA: TGTGCCACCAGCAGAGATTTGGGGGGGACCTACAATGAGCAGTTCTTC; CDR3: CATSRDLGGTYNEQFF
size: few; D: .; V: TRBV2; J: TRBJ1-6; DNA: TGTGCCAGCAACAGCGTCAGGGAGAGTTCACCCCTCCACTTT; CDR3: CASNSVRESSPLHF
size: .; D: .; V: TRBV7-2; J: TRBJ2-5; DNA: TGTGCCAGCAGCTTAGCTAGACGGGCCCGGGTTTACCAAGAGACCCAGTACTTC; CDR3: CASSLARRARVYQETQYF
size: many; D: TRBD2; V: TRBV7-3; J: TRBJ2-1; DNA: TGTGCCAGCAGCTTGTATGAGCGGGAGTCCCATGAGCAGTTCTTC; CDR3: CASSLYERESHEQFF
size: .; D: TRBD1; V: TRBV19; J: TRBJ2-4; DNA: TGTGCCAGTAGTATTGGGACAGAGGGAAACATTCAGTACTTC; CDR3: CASSIGTEGNIQYF
size: .; D: .; V: TRBV2; J: TRBJ2-7; DNA: TGTGCCAGCAGCGTAGCGGACAGAGCCTACGAGCAGTACTTC; CDR3: CASSVADRAYEQYF
size: few; D: TRBD1; V: TRBV2; J: TRBJ1-5; DNA: TGTGCCAGCAGAGGACAGGGGACGGTTCAGCCCCAGCATTTT; CDR3: CASRGQGTVQPQHF
size: .; D: .; V: TRBV2; J: TRBJ1-6; DNA: TGTGCCAGCTCGGGGGGGGATTCACCCCTCCACTTT; CDR3: CASSGGDSPLHF
size: .; D: .; V: TRBV20-1; J: TRBJ2-7; DNA: TGCAGTGCTAGAGAGGCAACAGGGCCCGCTGGCTCCTACGAGCAGTACTTC; CDR3: CSAREATGPAGSYEQYF
size: many; D: TRBD2; V: TRBV6-5; J: TRBJ2-1; DNA: TGTGCCAGCAGTTCACGACTAGCGGGAGGTTCAGTAGCGTTCTTC; CDR3: CASSSRLAGGSVAFF
size: many; D: .; V: TRBV9; J: TRBJ2-7; DNA: TGTGCCAGCAGCGTGTCGGGGTCCTACGAGCAGTACTTC; CDR3: CASSVSGSYEQYF
size: many; D: TRBD2; V: TRBV20-1; J: TRBJ2-5; DNA: TGCAGTGCCTGGGGACTACCGCAAGAGACCCAGTACTTC; CDR3: CSAWGLPQETQYF
size: many; D: .; V: TRBV5-4; J: TRBJ2-5; DNA: TGTGCCAGCAGCTTGGCCGGGGCAGTCGAAACCCAGTACTTC; CDR3: CASSLAGAVETQYF
size: .; D: TRBD1; V: TRBV4-3; J: TRBJ2-7; DNA: TGCGCCAGCAGCCAAGTGACCGGGACAGTATACGAGCAGTACTTC; CDR3: CASSQVTGTVYEQYF
size: .; D: .; V: TRBV7-2; J: TRBJ1-4; DNA: TGTGCCAGCAGCTTTGGCGGGGGCACTAATGAAAAACTGTTTTTT; CDR3: CASSFGGGTNEKLFF
size: .; D: .; V: TRBV7-8; J: TRBJ2-7; DNA: TGTGCCAGCAGCCAAGACCAGACGGTGGGCTCCTACGGGCAGTACTTC; CDR3: CASSQDQTVGSYGQYF
size: few; D: .; V: TRBV20-1; J: TRBJ2-3; DNA: TGCAGTGCTAAGAGGACTACAGATACGCAGTATTTT; CDR3: CSAKRTTDTQYF
size: .; D: .; V: TRBV5-1; J: TRBJ1-4; DNA: TGCGCCAGCAGCTTGGGGGGGATTGCAACTAATGAAAAACTGTTTTTT; CDR3: CASSLGGIATNEKLFF
size: many; D: .; V: TRBV24-1; J: TRBJ1-5; DNA: TGTGCCACCAGTGCCGACAATCAGCCCCAGCATTTT; CDR3: CATSADNQPQHF
size: many; D: .; V: TRBV6-1; J: TRBJ2-7; DNA: TGTGCCACCGGGGTAGCGGACTACGAGCAGTACTTC; CDR3: CATGVADYEQYF
size: .; D: .; V: TRBV9; J: TRBJ1-2; DNA: TGTGCCAGCAGCCAAGATGGGGTGTATAGGAACTATGGCTACACCTTC; CDR3: CASSQDGVYRNYGYTF
size: .; D: .; V: TRBV7-8; J: TRBJ2-7; DNA: TGCGCCAGCAGCGTGGGGGACTACGAGCAGTACTTC; CDR3: CASSVGDYEQYF
size: .; D: .; V: TRBV20-1; J: TRBJ2-4; DNA: TGCAGTGCTACAGACAGGGCCAAAAACATTCAGTACTTC; CDR3: CSATDRAKNIQYF
size: many; D: .; V: TRBV7-9; J: TRBJ2-7; DNA: TGTGCCAGCAGTCCTGACAGTCGATCCTACGAGCAGTACTTC; CDR3: CASSPDSRSYEQYF
size: .; D: .; V: TRBV15; J: TRBJ1-3; DNA: TGTGCCACCAGCAGAGACAGGGGTGCTTACACCATATATTTT; CDR3: CATSRDRGAYTIYF
size: .; D: .; V: TRBV2; J: TRBJ1-1; DNA: TGTGCCAGCAGCCAGACACAGGCCACGAACACTGAAGCTTTCTTT; CDR3: CASSQTQATNTEAFF
size: few; D: .; V: TRBV25-1; J: TRBJ1-1; DNA: TGTGCCAGCGGTCCCAGGAACACTGAAGCTTTCTTT; CDR3: CASGPRNTEAFF
size: .; D: .; V: TRBV7-9; J: TRBJ1-2; DNA: TGTGCCAGCAGCCCCGGGTCTACTAACTATGGCTACACCTTC; CDR3: CASSPGSTNYGYTF
size: once; D: TRBD2; V: TRBV29-1; J: TRBJ2-5; DNA: TGCAGCGTGGGGACTAGCGGGGGGGCGTGGCAAGAGACCCAGTACTTC; CDR3: CSVGTSGGAWQETQYF
size: many; D: .; V: TRBV19; J: TRBJ1-1; DNA: TGTGCCACAAACGAGCGGGTCGGCACTGAAGCTTTCTTT; CDR3: CATNERVGTEAFF
size: many; D: TRBD1; V: TRBV19; J: TRBJ2-2; DNA: TGTGCCAGTAGCAACCCGGGACAGGGACGCGCCGGGGAGCTGTTTTTT; CDR3: CASSNPGQGRAGELFF
size: .; D: TRBD1; V: TRBV20-1; J: TRBJ2-7; DNA: TGCAGTGCCCGGACAGGATCCTACGAGCAGTACTTC; CDR3: CSARTGSYEQYF
size: .; D: .; V: TRBV19; J: TRBJ1-5; DNA: TGTGCCAGTAGTAATACCCGACGGCCCCAGCATTTT; CDR3: CASSNTRRPQHF
size: .; D: TRBD1; V: TRBV7-9; J: TRBJ1-2; DNA: TGTGCCAGCAGCTTAGCGTGGGACAGCTATGGCTACACCTTC; CDR3: CASSLAWDSYGYTF
size: many; D: .; V: TRBV11-3; J: TRBJ2-5; DNA: TGTGCCAGCAGCTTAGGGAGGGGGCTTCAACAGACCCAGTACTTC; CDR3: CASSLGRGLQQTQYF
size: .; D: .; V: TRBV10-2; J: TRBJ1-1; DNA: TGCGCCAGCAGTGAGCGGGGCAGGTTGGGCACTGAAGCTTTCTTT; CDR3: CASSERGRLGTEAFF
size: many; D: TRBD2; V: TRBV27; J: TRBJ2-7; DNA: TGTGCCAGCAGTCCTCTAGGGGAGGGCGAGCAGTACTTC; CDR3: CASSPLGEGEQYF
size: .; D: .; V: TRBV19; J: TRBJ1-6; DNA: TGTGCCAGTAGTATGGGAGGGGTTGGTTCACCCCTCCACTTT; CDR3: CASSMGGVGSPLHF
size: .; D: .; V: TRBV19; J: TRBJ1-5; DNA: TGTGCCAGTAGTATGATCTGGGGTCCGAATCAGCCCCAGCATTTT; CDR3: CASSMIWGPNQPQHF
size: once; D: TRBD2; V: TRBV19; J: TRBJ2-3; DNA: TGTGCCAGTAGTATAGGCACTAGCGGCCGCACAGATACGCAGTATTTT; CDR3: CASSIGTSGRTDTQYF
size: .; D: .; V: TRBV7-3; J: TRBJ2-7; DNA: TGTGCCAGCAGCTTACCAGAGAACTACGAGCAGTACTTC; CDR3: CASSLPENYEQYF
size: few; D: TRBD1; V: TRBV10-3; J: TRBJ1-5; DNA: TGTGCCATCGGGACAGGGGATCAGCCCCAGCATTTT; CDR3: CAIGTGDQPQHF